These 12 T cell receptor beta chains share one sample of origin, sequenced in a study of STAT5B mutations in CD4+ large granular lymphocyte leukemia. Method: immunoSEQ multiplex PCR; TCRdb's copy keeps in-frame clones and lacks some. The table records 20,000 to 25,000 clones, around 75% of them present only once. The source material was CD4+ T cells from blood buffy coats. The origin of the receptors is a human donor in good health.

The rearrangement uses TRBV9 and TRBJ2-1, with TRBD1 matching over 11 bases. The CDR3 totals 17 residues. Germline V CDR1 and CDR2: SGDLS, YYNGEE. The ends lost 4 bases at V and 8 bases at J; junction bases unmatched: 14. The CDR3 bases are TGTGCCAGCAGCTTTCCCACCGGGACAGGGGGATATGATGAGCAGTTCTTC. This codes for CASSFPTGTGGYDEQFF.

The chain combines TRBV2 with TRBJ1-1; TRBD1 is a possible D gene (6 bases). Germline CDR1 reads SNHLY; CDR2 reads FYNNEI. The V end lost 3 bases, the J end lost 7 bases, and 15 bases lay between the germline ends. The CDR3 contains 14 residues. CDR3 residues: CASSEPEQGREAFF. The CDR3 nucleotides are TGTGCCAGCAGTGAGCCGGAACAGGGCCGTGAAGCTTTCTTT.

The rearrangement links TRBV6-6 to TRBJ2-3; no definite D call. V shed 6 bases and J shed 2 bases, with 6 bases lying between them. Germline assignment: CDR1 MNHNY and CDR2 SVGAGI (reference sequence). The CDR3 runs 12 residues. DNA for the CDR3: TGTGCCAGCAGACTTGACACAGATACGCAGTATTTT. Translating it yields CASRLDTDTQYF.

This clone was observed a single time. The rearrangement joins TRBV28 to TRBJ1-2; tentative D call: TRBD1 (5 bases). V was pared by 5 bases and J by 4 bases, with 17 bases between. Looked up from germline, CDR1 is MDHEN and CDR2 is SYDVKM. This CDR3 region has 15 residues. The CDR3, as DNA: TGTGCCAGCAGTCCGGGGGGTACCTCGTCCTATGGCTACACCTTC. Translating it yields CASSPGGTSSYGYTF.

The rearrangement links TRBV2 to TRBJ2-1, with D unclear. V shed 3 bases and J shed 12 bases, with 9 bases lying between them. This CDR3 region has 11 residues. Germline loops: CDR1 SNHLY, CDR2 FYNNEI. The CDR3 nucleotides are TGTGCCAGCAGTGAGTCAGTGGGGCAGTTCTTC. Protein: CASSESVGQFF.

Worth noting for this clone: The junction shows a germline mismatch at one end, possibly a read error. This chain joins TRBV7-8 and TRBJ2-1; 9 nucleotides align to TRBD2. CDR3 length equals 11 residues. CDR1 is SGHVS, CDR2 FQNEAQ, per germline. CDR3 coding DNA: TGTGCCAGCAGCTTGAGTAGGACTAGCGTCTTC. Translation gives CASSLSRTSVF.

The chain employs TRBV5-6 and TRBJ1-3; no firm D call. The CDR3 length is 15 residues. The V gene's germline CDR1 is SGHDT and CDR2 YYEEEE. V lost 4 bases, J lost 4 bases, and 15 bases lay in between. The CDR3 DNA is TGTGCCAGCAGCGACCGGAAAGAGGGCGGAAACACCATATATTTT. Encoded protein: CASSDRKEGGNTIYF.

This clone showed up just a few times. This chain connects TRBV5-4 to TRBJ1-2; D is perhaps TRBD1 (6 bases). V was clipped by 1 base and J by 4 bases, with 8 bases between them. There are 13 residues in the CDR3. Per the germline V gene, CDR1 is SGHNT and CDR2 is YYREEE (reference sequence). CDR3 region: CASSLTGPYGYTF. CDR3 coding DNA: TGTGCCAGCAGCTTGACAGGGCCCTATGGCTACACCTTC.

The rearrangement joins TRBV19 to TRBJ2-1; 7 nucleotides match TRBD2. V trimming: 6 bases; J trimming: 3 bases; junction bases outside the gene matches: 11. The CDR3 has 16 amino acids. CDR1 LNHDA and CDR2 SQIVND come from the germline V gene (reference sequence). The CDR3 loop is CASSALGLAVYNEQFF. The CDR3 bases are TGTGCCAGTAGCGCTCTTGGGCTAGCGGTCTACAATGAGCAGTTCTTC.

V and J are TRBV2 and TRBJ1-3, with D perhaps TRBD1 (6 bases). With 4 bases removed from V and 1 base from J, the gap between germline ends came to 11 bases. Germline V gene data show CDR1 as SNHLY and CDR2 as FYNNEI. The CDR3 loop spans 15 amino acids. For the CDR3, the DNA is TGTGCCAGCAGTGGGGTAGGGGGATCTGGAAACACCATATATTTT. This translates into CASSGVGGSGNTIYF.

The J gene is TRBJ2-3, the V gene TRBV11-3; 7 bases map to TRBD2. Trimming at V came to 1 base and at J to 5 bases, leaving 12 bases not matched to a gene. In germline, CDR1 is SGHNT, CDR2 YENEEA. This CDR3 is 17 amino acids long. The CDR3 loop reads CASSLGRREILVDTQYF. CDR3 coding DNA: TGTGCCAGCAGCTTAGGTCGGCGGGAGATATTGGTAGATACGCAGTATTTT.

This clone was seen only a few times. This chain connects TRBV29-1 to TRBJ2-1; D not certain. The CDR3 contains 14 residues. The germline V gene encodes CDR1 SQVTM and CDR2 ANQGSEA. Trimming took 4 bases from V and 0 from J, leaving 10 bases between them. CDR3 region: CSVGRPGSYNEQFF. The CDR3 DNA sequence: TGCAGCGTTGGTCGGCCGGGCTCCTACAATGAGCAGTTCTTC.